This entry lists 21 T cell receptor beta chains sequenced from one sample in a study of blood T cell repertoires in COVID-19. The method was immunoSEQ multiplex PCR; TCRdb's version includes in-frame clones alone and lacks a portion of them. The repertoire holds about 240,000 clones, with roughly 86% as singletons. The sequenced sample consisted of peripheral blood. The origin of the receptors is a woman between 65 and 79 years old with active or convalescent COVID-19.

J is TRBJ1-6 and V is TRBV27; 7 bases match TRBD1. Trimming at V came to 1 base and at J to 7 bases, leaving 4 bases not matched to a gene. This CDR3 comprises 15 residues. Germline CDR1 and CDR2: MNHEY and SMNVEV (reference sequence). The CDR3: CASSLYGTANSPLHF. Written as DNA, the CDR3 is TGTGCCAGCAGTTTATACGGGACAGCCAATTCACCCCTCCACTTT.

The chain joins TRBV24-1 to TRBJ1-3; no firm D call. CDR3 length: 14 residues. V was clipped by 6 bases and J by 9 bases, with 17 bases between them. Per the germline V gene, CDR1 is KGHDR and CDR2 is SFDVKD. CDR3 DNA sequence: TGTGCCACCAGTCCGTCCGGCGGCCTGGGCACCATATATTTT. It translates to CATSPSGGLGTIYF.

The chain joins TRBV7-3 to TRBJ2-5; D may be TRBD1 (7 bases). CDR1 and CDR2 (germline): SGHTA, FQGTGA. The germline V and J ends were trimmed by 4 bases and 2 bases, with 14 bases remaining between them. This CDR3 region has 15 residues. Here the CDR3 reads CASSSGGTLQETQYF. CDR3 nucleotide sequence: TGTGCCAGCAGCTCAGGGGGGACTTTACAAGAGACCCAGTACTTC.

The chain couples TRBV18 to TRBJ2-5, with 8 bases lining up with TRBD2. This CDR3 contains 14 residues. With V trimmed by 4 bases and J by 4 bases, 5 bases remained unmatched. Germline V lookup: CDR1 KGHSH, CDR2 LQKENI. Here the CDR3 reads CASSLGGAGETQYF. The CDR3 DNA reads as TGTGCCAGCTCACTCGGGGGGGCCGGAGAGACCCAGTACTTC.

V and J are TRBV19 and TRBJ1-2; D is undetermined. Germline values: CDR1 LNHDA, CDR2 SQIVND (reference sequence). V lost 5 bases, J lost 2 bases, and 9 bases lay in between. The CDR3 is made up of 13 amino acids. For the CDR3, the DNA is TGTGCCAGTAGTTCTGGAGTAAACTATGGCTACACCTTC. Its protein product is CASSSGVNYGYTF. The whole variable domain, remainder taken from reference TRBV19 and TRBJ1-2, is DGGITQSPKYLFRKEGQNVTLSCEQNLNHDAMYWYRQDPGQGLRLIYYSQIVNDFQKGDIAEGYSVSREKKESFPLTVTSAQKNPTAFYLCASSSGVNYGYTFGSGTRLTVV.

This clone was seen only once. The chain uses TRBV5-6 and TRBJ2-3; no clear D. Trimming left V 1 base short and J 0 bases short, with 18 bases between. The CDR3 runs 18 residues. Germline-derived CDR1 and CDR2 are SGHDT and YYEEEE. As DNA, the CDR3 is TGTGCCAGCAGCTTGTACTACCTCGCTCCCTCTAGCACAGATACGCAGTATTTT. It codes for CASSLYYLAPSSTDTQYF.

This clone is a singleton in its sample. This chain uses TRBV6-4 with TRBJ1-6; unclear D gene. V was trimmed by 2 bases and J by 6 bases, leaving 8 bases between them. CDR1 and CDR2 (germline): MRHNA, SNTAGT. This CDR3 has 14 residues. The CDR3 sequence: CASSDRVLNSPLHF. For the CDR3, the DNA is TGTGCCAGCAGTGACCGGGTCCTTAATTCACCCCTCCACTTT.

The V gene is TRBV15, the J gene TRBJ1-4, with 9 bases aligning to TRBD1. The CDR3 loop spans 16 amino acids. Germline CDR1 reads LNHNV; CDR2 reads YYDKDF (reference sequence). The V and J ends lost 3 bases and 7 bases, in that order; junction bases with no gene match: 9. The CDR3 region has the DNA TGTGCCACCAGCAGTTCCGGGACAGGGTGGGGTGAAAAACTGTTTTTT. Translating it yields CATSSSGTGWGEKLFF.

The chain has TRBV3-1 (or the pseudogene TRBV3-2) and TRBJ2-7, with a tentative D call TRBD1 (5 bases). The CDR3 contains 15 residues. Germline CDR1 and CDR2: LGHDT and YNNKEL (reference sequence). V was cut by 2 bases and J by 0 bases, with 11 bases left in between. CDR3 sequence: CASSQSLRGSYEQYF. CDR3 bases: TGTGCCAGCAGCCAAAGTCTTAGGGGCTCCTACGAGCAGTACTTC.

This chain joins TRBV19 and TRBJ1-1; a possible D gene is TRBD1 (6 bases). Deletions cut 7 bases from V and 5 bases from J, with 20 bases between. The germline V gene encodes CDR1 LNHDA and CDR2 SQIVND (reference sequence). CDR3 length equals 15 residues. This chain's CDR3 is CASNRGGLGRTEAFF. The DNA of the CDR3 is TGTGCCAGTAATCGCGGGGGCCTAGGAAGGACTGAAGCTTTCTTT.

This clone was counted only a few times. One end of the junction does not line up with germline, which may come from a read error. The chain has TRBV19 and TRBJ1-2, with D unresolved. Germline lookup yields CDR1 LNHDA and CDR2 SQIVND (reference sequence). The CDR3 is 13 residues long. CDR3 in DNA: TGTGCCAGTAGGCATACGCCGGGGAGGTCAACCTACTTC. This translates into CASRHTPGRSTYF.

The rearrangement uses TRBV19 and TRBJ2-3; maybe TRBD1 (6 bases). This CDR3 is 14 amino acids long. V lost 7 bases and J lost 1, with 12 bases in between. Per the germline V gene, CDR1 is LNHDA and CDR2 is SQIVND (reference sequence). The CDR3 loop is CASTPDRGTDTQYF. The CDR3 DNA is TGTGCCAGTACCCCGGACAGAGGCACAGATACGCAGTATTTT. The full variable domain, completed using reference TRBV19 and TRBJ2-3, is DGGITQSPKYLFRKEGQNVTLSCEQNLNHDAMYWYRQDPGQGLRLIYYSQIVNDFQKGDIAEGYSVSREKKESFPLTVTSAQKNPTAFYLCASTPDRGTDTQYFGPGTRLTVL.

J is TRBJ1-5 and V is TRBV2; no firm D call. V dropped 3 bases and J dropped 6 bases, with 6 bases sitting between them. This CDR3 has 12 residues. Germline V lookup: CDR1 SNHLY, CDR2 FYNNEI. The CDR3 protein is CASSDPSQPQHF. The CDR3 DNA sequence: TGTGCCAGCAGTGACCCGAGTCAGCCCCAGCATTTT.

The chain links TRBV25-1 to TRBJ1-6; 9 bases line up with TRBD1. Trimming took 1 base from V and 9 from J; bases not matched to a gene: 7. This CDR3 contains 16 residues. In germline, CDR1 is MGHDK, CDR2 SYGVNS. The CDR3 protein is CASSESGQGMTSPLHF. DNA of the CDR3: TGTGCCAGCAGTGAATCCGGACAGGGGATGACTTCACCCCTCCACTTT. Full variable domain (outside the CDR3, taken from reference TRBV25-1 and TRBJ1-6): EADIYQTPRYLVIGTGKKITLECSQTMGHDKMYWYQQDPGMELHLIHYSYGVNSTEKGDLSSESTVSRIRTEHFPLTLESARPSHTSQYLCASSESGQGMTSPLHFGNGTRLTVT.

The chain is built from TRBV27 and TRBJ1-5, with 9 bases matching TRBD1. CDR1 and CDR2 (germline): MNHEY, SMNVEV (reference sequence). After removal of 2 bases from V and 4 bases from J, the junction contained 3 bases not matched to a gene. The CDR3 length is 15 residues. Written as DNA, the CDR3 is TGTGCCAGCAGTTTAGTGACAGGGGGTAATCAGCCCCAGCATTTT. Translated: CASSLVTGGNQPQHF.

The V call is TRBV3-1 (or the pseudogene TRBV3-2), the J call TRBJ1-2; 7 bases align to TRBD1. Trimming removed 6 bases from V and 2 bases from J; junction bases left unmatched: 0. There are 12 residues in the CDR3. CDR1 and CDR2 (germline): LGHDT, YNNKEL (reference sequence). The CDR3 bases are TGTGCCAGCAGGGGACAGAACTATGGCTACACCTTC. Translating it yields CASRGQNYGYTF.

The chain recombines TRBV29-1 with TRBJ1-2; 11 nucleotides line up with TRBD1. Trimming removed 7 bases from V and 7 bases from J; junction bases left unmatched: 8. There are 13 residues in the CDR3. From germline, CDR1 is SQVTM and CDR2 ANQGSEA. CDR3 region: CSARTGGEVGYTF. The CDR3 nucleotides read TGCAGCGCCCGGACAGGGGGCGAGGTTGGCTACACCTTC.

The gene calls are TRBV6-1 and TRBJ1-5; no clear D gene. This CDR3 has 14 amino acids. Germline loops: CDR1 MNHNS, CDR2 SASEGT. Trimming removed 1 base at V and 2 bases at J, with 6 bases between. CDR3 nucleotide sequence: TGTGCCAGCAGTGAAGGGGCAGGCAATCAGCCCCAGCATTTT. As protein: CASSEGAGNQPQHF.

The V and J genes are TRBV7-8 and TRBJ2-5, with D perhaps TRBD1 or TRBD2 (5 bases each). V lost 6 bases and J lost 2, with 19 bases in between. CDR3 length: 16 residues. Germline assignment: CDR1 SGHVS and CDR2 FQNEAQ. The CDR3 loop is CASRRLRARAQETQYF. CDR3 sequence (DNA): TGTGCCAGCAGGCGACTACGGGCCAGGGCACAAGAGACCCAGTACTTC.

The CDR3 loop is CSASRGLAGALQGTDTQYF. The CDR3 DNA follows: TGCAGTGCTAGTCGGGGACTAGCGGGGGCACTCCAAGGCACAGATACGCAGTATTTT. The rearrangement uses TRBV20-1 and TRBJ2-3, with TRBD2 identical over 14 bases. V dropped 3 bases and J dropped 1; count of bases not matched to a gene: 12. In germline, CDR1 is DFQATT, CDR2 SNEGSKA (reference sequence). The CDR3 runs to 19 residues.

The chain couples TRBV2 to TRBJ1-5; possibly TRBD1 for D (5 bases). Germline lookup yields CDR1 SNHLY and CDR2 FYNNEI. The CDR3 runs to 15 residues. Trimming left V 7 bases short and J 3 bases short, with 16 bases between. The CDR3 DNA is TGTGCCAGCAACCGGAGGGGCAGTTTCAATCAGCCCCAGCATTTT. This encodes CASNRRGSFNQPQHF.